This TCR beta chain was profiled in a study of tumor and adjacent non-tumor tissue in lung cancer. General observations from the study: Patients with more diverse tumor TCRs had worse survival.

TCRbeta libraries were built with three rounds of nested PCR, modified from ARM-PCR. TCRdb ran MiXCR on the multiplex PCR reads and lists one entry per CDR3 protein. The repertoire holds more than 60,000 distinct CDR3 sequences, with around four fifths as singletons. The germline V gene encodes CDR1 SQVTM and CDR2 ANQGSEA. CDR3 length: 13 residues. In regard to this clonotype: Its cognate antigen is unknown. The junction shows a germline mismatch at one end, possibly a read error.

RNA was extracted from bulk tissue without any cell sorting. The chain carries TRBV29-1 and TRBJ2-7; 7 bases are a match to TRBD2. The specimen sequenced was lung tumor tissue. This receptor was identified in a woman between 50 and 59 years old with non-small cell lung cancer. The CDR3 spells CSVGIGRAYEQYF. CDR3 bases: TGCAGCGTTGGCATTGGGAGGGCCTACGAACAGTACTTC.